These 12 T cell receptor beta chains were sequenced from one sample in a study of memory CD4+ T cells and cytomegalovirus serostatus (dated by TCRdb to 2018 to 2020). Single viable CD3+CD4+CD8-CD45RO+ cells were sorted as memory CD4+ T cells on a FACSAria II. Receptor amplification or capture employed the immunoSEQ multiplex PCR assay. Drawn from immuneACCESS, this table holds only the in-frame rearrangements with V and J called that TCRdb kept. Clones are partly lost; checked studies trace under half to an unresolved V gene and leave the rest unexplained. Present in this sample are some 50,000 clones, approximately 74% of which were seen just once. The ten most abundant clones make up 1.2% of the sample. The sample taken for sequencing was memory CD4+ T cells from blood. The receptor set was obtained from an adult in good health and CMV-seropositive.

The genes are TRBV28 and TRBJ2-5; 10 nucleotides line up with TRBD2. The CDR3 extends over 17 amino acids. Germline V gives CDR1 MDHEN, CDR2 SYDVKM. With V trimmed by 1 base and J by 5 bases, 10 bases remained unmatched. This chain's CDR3 is CASSLSMSSGGWETQYF. The CDR3 bases are TGTGCCAGCAGTTTATCCATGAGTAGCGGGGGGTGGGAGACCCAGTACTTC.

CDR3 sequence (DNA): TGCGCCAGCAGCCAAGAGGTGGAGTTCTATAATTCACCCCTCCACTTT. Protein: CASSQEVEFYNSPLHF. The rearrangement joins TRBV4-3 to TRBJ1-6; D not resolved. This CDR3 is built from 16 residues. Deletions cut 0 bases from V and 3 bases from J, with 9 bases between. Germline assignment: CDR1 LGHNA and CDR2 YSLEER.

The chain recombines TRBV10-3 with TRBJ1-3, with D hard to call. Trimming pared 4 bases from V and 0 bases from J, leaving 10 bases between. Germline CDR1 reads ENHRY; CDR2 reads SYGVKD. This CDR3 is built from 15 residues. This CDR3 reads CAISVGSFSGNTIYF. DNA of the CDR3: TGTGCCATCAGTGTCGGCAGCTTCTCTGGAAACACCATATATTTT.

In its sample, this clone is medium-sized. The chain carries TRBV9 and TRBJ1-1; D remains unclear. The CDR3 sequence is 13 residues long. Trimming pared 0 bases from V and 0 bases from J, leaving 3 bases between. Germline V gene data show CDR1 as SGDLS and CDR2 as YYNGEE. The CDR3 is CASSVGMNTEAFF. The DNA for the CDR3 is TGTGCCAGCAGCGTAGGAATGAACACTGAAGCTTTCTTT.

This clone was observed a handful of times. The chain is built from TRBV6-6 and TRBJ2-7, with D possibly matching TRBD1 (5 bases). V was trimmed by 2 bases and J by 5 bases, leaving 13 bases between them. This CDR3 has 14 amino acids. Germline V CDR1 and CDR2: MNHNY, SVGAGI (reference sequence). This chain's CDR3 is CASSYPREAHEQYF. Here the CDR3 DNA reads TGTGCCAGCAGTTACCCCAGGGAAGCCCACGAGCAGTACTTC.

The J gene is TRBJ1-2, the V gene TRBV14; D may be TRBD1 (6 bases). CDR3 length equals 15 residues. Germline CDR1 SGHDN, CDR2 FVKESK. Trimming cost V 3 bases and J 4 bases, with 15 bases left between them. The CDR3 spells CASSHPRGGSYGYTF. The CDR3 DNA sequence: TGTGCCAGCAGCCACCCCCGAGGGGGGAGCTATGGCTACACCTTC.

As DNA, the CDR3 is TGTGCCAGCAGCTTAGACCCCTACTACAATGAGCAGTTCTTC. As protein: CASSLDPYYNEQFF. The chain joins TRBV11-3 to TRBJ2-1; unclear D gene. The CDR3 is 14 amino acids. Trimming removed 0 bases from V and 3 bases from J, with 6 bases in between. Germline CDR1 reads SGHNT; CDR2 reads YENEEA.

The chain combines TRBV5-4 with TRBJ1-6; TRBD1 aligns across 9 bases. After removal of 4 bases from V and 9 bases from J, the junction contained 5 bases not matched to a gene. Germline loops: CDR1 SGHNT, CDR2 YYREEE (reference sequence). The CDR3 runs 14 residues. In DNA, the CDR3 is TGTGCCAGCAGCCAAGGACAGGGGAGTTCACCCCTCCACTTT. Translating gives CASSQGQGSSPLHF. Drawing the rest from reference TRBV5-4 and TRBJ1-6, the complete variable domain is ETGVTQSPTHLIKTRGQQVTLRCSSQSGHNTVSWYQQALGQGPQFIFQYYREEENGRGNFPPRFSGLQFPNYSSELNVNALELDDSALYLCASSQGQGSSPLHFGNGTRLTVT.

This rearrangement joins TRBV28 to TRBJ2-7; 13 bases map to TRBD2. CDR3 length: 15 amino acids. CDR1 and CDR2 from the germline V gene are MDHEN and SYDVKM. After removal of 10 bases from V and 2 bases from J, the junction contained 8 bases not matched to a gene. The CDR3: CATGGTSGTPYEQYF. The DNA for the CDR3 is TGTGCCACAGGGGGGACTAGCGGGACCCCCTACGAGCAGTACTTC.

The rearrangement joins TRBV29-1 to TRBJ2-2; 8 nucleotides line up with TRBD2. Germline CDR1 SQVTM, CDR2 ANQGSEA. The CDR3 totals 14 residues. V lost 0 bases and J lost 5; bases outside the gene matches: 2. In DNA, the CDR3 is TGCAGCGTTGAAGACCCTAGCGGGACCGGGGAGCTGTTTTTT. Translated: CSVEDPSGTGELFF.

This chain joins TRBV5-1 and TRBJ1-2; 9 bases fit TRBD1. The V gene's germline CDR1 is SGHRS and CDR2 YFSETQ. V shed 4 bases and J 7 bases; nucleotides not matched to a gene: 5. This CDR3 has 13 residues. DNA for the CDR3: TGCGCCAGCAGCCCCGTGGGACAGGGTGGCTACACCTTC. As protein: CASSPVGQGGYTF.

The chain has TRBV5-6 and TRBJ2-3, with D uncertain. Trimming cost V 4 bases and J 0 bases, with 12 bases left between them. The CDR3 loop spans 15 amino acids. Per the germline V gene, CDR1 is SGHDT and CDR2 is YYEEEE. The CDR3 region has the DNA TGTGCCAGCAGCCCTGACGCAACTAGCACAGATACGCAGTATTTT. It encodes CASSPDATSTDTQYF.